Listed below are T cell receptor beta chains from one sample, sequenced in a study of early T cells in non-severe SARS-CoV-2 infection. Using its own MiXCR run on the 5' RACE reads, TCRdb lists one record per CDR3 protein. The sample shows about 60,000 distinct CDR3 sequences, approximately 5.6% of them seen only once. What was sequenced was whole blood. The origin of the receptors is an adult who was a healthcare worker with PCR-confirmed SARS-CoV-2 infection or an uninfected control (not recorded which). Each CDR3 is given with its conserved first and last residue. D genes are given only for firm matches. Clone size is stated in some rows and not others, as once, few, many or a class when expanded.

v_gene	d_gene	j_gene	abundance	CDR3aa	CDR3nt
TRBV12-3/TRBV12-4	.	TRBJ2-7	.	CASSLDGVSYEQYF	TGTGCCAGCAGTTTAGATGGCGTCTCCTACGAGCAGTACTTC
TRBV29-1	TRBD2	TRBJ2-7	.	CSVQTTHPGGEQYF	TGCAGCGTGCAGACGACTCATCCGGGGGGAGAGCAGTACTTC
TRBV7-2	.	TRBJ2-5	many	CASSLRIVETQYF	TGTGCCAGCAGCTTACGGATAGTGGAGACCCAGTACTTC
TRBV6-6	TRBD1	TRBJ2-3	many	CASSNDRAYTDTQYF	TGTGCCAGCAGTAATGACAGGGCATACACAGATACGCAGTATTTT
TRBV29-1	.	TRBJ1-2	many	CSVEVGGDDYGYTF	TGCAGCGTTGAGGTTGGGGGCGACGACTATGGCTACACCTTC
TRBV7-9	.	TRBJ1-4	many	CASSGWRQRGEKLFF	TGTGCCAGCAGCGGTTGGCGACAGAGGGGTGAAAAACTGTTTTTT
TRBV6-2/TRBV6-3	TRBD1	TRBJ2-1	many	CASSPQGIRYNEQFF	TGTGCCAGCAGTCCACAGGGGATTCGGTACAATGAGCAGTTCTTC
TRBV6-6	.	TRBJ1-2	many	CASRWRDNNYGYTF	TGTGCCAGCAGGTGGCGGGACAATAACTATGGCTACACCTTC
TRBV12-3/TRBV12-4	.	TRBJ2-5	many	CASSYRAQETQYF	TGTGCCAGCAGTTACCGGGCCCAAGAGACCCAGTACTTC
TRBV18	.	TRBJ2-3	many	CASSPHRLGTDTQYF	TGTGCCAGCTCACCTCATCGGCTAGGCACAGATACGCAGTATTTT
TRBV20-1	.	TRBJ2-2	many	CSARSGQGTGELFF	TGCAGTGCTAGATCCGGACAAGGCACCGGGGAGCTGTTTTTT
TRBV2	TRBD1	TRBJ1-1	.	CASSEGDRGTEAFF	TGTGCCAGCAGTGAGGGGGACAGGGGGACTGAAGCTTTCTTT
TRBV20-1	.	TRBJ2-7	.	CSARRSLGEQYF	TGCAGTGCTAGAAGGTCCCTGGGAGAGCAGTACTTC
TRBV12-3/TRBV12-4	.	TRBJ1-1	.	CASSLGSIWDTEAFF	TGTGCCAGCAGTTTAGGCTCAATCTGGGACACTGAAGCTTTCTTT
TRBV6-5	.	TRBJ2-6	few	CASSYGRNSGANVLTF	TGTGCCAGCAGTTACGGAAGAAACTCTGGGGCCAACGTCCTGACTTTC
TRBV19	TRBD1	TRBJ1-5	few	CASSTTTGSWNQPQHF	TGTGCCAGTAGTACGACGACAGGGAGTTGGAATCAGCCCCAGCATTTT
TRBV4-3	.	TRBJ1-2	many	CASSQDPPPDLYGYTF	TGCGCCAGCAGCCAAGACCCTCCCCCCGACCTCTATGGCTACACCTTC
TRBV6-5	TRBD1	TRBJ1-2	many	CASSYPGQGSYGYTF	TGTGCCAGCAGTTACCCAGGACAGGGAAGCTATGGCTACACCTTC
TRBV29-1	TRBD1	TRBJ1-2	many	CSVPQGADGYTF	TGCAGCGTGCCACAGGGGGCGGACGGCTACACCTTC
TRBV19	TRBD2	TRBJ2-7	few	CASSSGRGSHEQYF	TGTGCCAGTAGCAGCGGGAGAGGCAGCCACGAGCAGTACTTC
TRBV10-2	TRBD1	TRBJ1-2	many	CASSELGQGRREGYTF	TGCGCCAGCAGTGAGCTGGGACAGGGGAGAAGGGAGGGCTACACCTTC
TRBV4-1	.	TRBJ2-5	.	CASSQGDRGSTQYF	TGCGCCAGCAGCCAAGGGGACCGGGGATCGACCCAGTACTTC
TRBV2	.	TRBJ1-5	.	CASMSDRQPQHF	TGTGCCAGCATGAGTGACAGGCAGCCCCAGCATTTT
TRBV5-4	.	TRBJ2-5	many	CASTHDQETQYF	TGTGCCAGCACCCATGACCAAGAGACCCAGTACTTC
TRBV5-1	TRBD1	TRBJ1-5	many	CASSPDRGVQPQHF	TGCGCCAGCAGCCCGGACAGGGGGGTTCAGCCCCAGCATTTT
TRBV29-1	.	TRBJ1-3	many	CSVTPSGAGNTIYF	TGCAGCGTTACCCCTTCGGGGGCTGGAAACACCATATATTTT
TRBV7-2	.	TRBJ1-6	many	CASSLDPGNSPLHF	TGTGCCAGCAGCTTAGACCCCGGTAATTCACCCCTCCACTTT
TRBV5-1	.	TRBJ2-5	.	CASSLGQLGLQETQYF	TGCGCCAGCAGCTTGGGGCAGCTCGGCCTTCAAGAGACCCAGTACTTC
TRBV14	.	TRBJ2-2	.	CASSQAPSGGLFF	TGTGCCAGCAGCCAAGCTCCGAGTGGGGGGCTGTTTTTT
TRBV4-2	.	TRBJ1-2	few	CASSQDRGGGYGYTF	TGTGCCAGCAGCCAAGATAGAGGGGGAGGCTATGGCTACACCTTC
TRBV20-1	.	TRBJ1-1	many	CNPRTDDLMNTEAFF	TGCAATCCTAGGACAGACGATTTAATGAACACTGAAGCTTTCTTT
TRBV6-1	.	TRBJ1-3	many	CASSEGISGNTIYF	TGTGCCAGCAGTGAGGGGATCTCTGGAAACACCATATATTTT
TRBV20-1	TRBD1	TRBJ1-1	many	CSALGPLQGANTEAFF	TGCAGTGCGCTAGGGCCTCTACAGGGGGCGAACACTGAAGCTTTCTTT
TRBV23-1	.	TRBJ1-5	many	CASSQEGQFNQPQHF	TGCGCCAGCAGTCAAGAAGGGCAGTTCAATCAGCCCCAGCATTTT
TRBV4-2	.	TRBJ1-1	.	CASSQVKALELNTEAFF	TGTGCCAGCAGCCAAGTGAAGGCCTTAGAGTTAAACACTGAAGCTTTCTTT
TRBV6-2/TRBV6-3	.	TRBJ2-7	many	CASSLPGQSGWQYF	TGTGCCAGCAGTCTACCGGGACAATCGGGCTGGCAGTACTTC
TRBV2	TRBD2	TRBJ2-1	.	CASSPSGIRNEQFF	TGTGCCAGCTCCCCTAGCGGGATACGCAATGAGCAGTTCTTC
TRBV7-2	.	TRBJ2-1	many	CASSLAGSSNEQFF	TGTGCCAGCAGCTTAGCGGGTAGCTCCAATGAGCAGTTCTTC
TRBV2	.	TRBJ1-1	few	CASSSHFEVTEAFF	TGTGCCAGCAGCTCCCACTTTGAAGTGACTGAAGCTTTCTTT
TRBV20-1	TRBD2	TRBJ2-3	many	CSATGGSTDTQYF	TGCAGTGCTACGGGGGGAAGCACAGATACGCAGTATTTT
TRBV6-2/TRBV6-3	.	TRBJ1-5	.	CASSYMSNQPQHF	TGTGCCAGCAGTTACATGAGCAATCAGCCCCAGCATTTT
TRBV24-1	.	TRBJ2-1	many	CATSVGLQGGDEQFF	TGTGCCACCAGTGTAGGTCTCCAGGGGGGAGATGAGCAGTTCTTC
TRBV10-3	.	TRBJ2-3	.	CAIRGGSTDTQYF	TGTGCCATCAGGGGCGGGAGCACAGATACGCAGTATTTT
TRBV10-3	.	TRBJ1-2	many	CAISQGMSYGYTF	TGTGCCATCAGTCAGGGGATGAGCTATGGCTACACCTTC
TRBV4-3	.	TRBJ1-6	many	CASSQKHRAANSPLHF	TGCGCCAGCAGCCAAAAACACAGGGCGGCCAATTCACCCCTCCACTTT
TRBV2	TRBD1	TRBJ1-1	few	CASSEDRWNTEAFF	TGTGCCAGCAGTGAGGACAGGTGGAACACTGAAGCTTTCTTT
TRBV7-2	TRBD2	TRBJ2-7	.	CASSSPGGPSYEQYF	TGTGCCAGCAGCTCGCCGGGGGGTCCTTCCTACGAGCAGTACTTC
TRBV4-3	.	TRBJ1-2	many	CASSQEVSHIVGYTF	TGCGCCAGCAGCCAAGAAGTCAGCCACATCGTAGGCTACACCTTC
TRBV27	.	TRBJ1-3	.	CASSFRGGTGNTIYF	TGTGCCAGCAGTTTTCGGGGGGGAACTGGAAACACCATATATTTT
TRBV7-2	.	TRBJ2-7	few	CASSPSLEVYEQYF	TGTGCCAGCAGCCCCTCTTTGGAGGTTTACGAGCAGTACTTC
TRBV11-2	.	TRBJ2-1	many	CASSESPGDEQFF	TGTGCCAGCAGCGAAAGCCCAGGGGATGAGCAGTTCTTC
TRBV6-1	TRBD1	TRBJ2-7	few	CASRTGTGAYEQYF	TGTGCCAGCAGGACCGGGACAGGGGCCTACGAGCAGTACTTC
TRBV5-1	TRBD2	TRBJ2-7	few	CASSLSPTSGSGEQYF	TGCGCCAGCAGCTTGTCCCCGACTAGCGGGTCAGGCGAGCAGTACTTC
TRBV4-3	.	TRBJ1-1	many	CASSQESGVDEAFF	TGCGCCAGCAGCCAAGAATCAGGGGTCGATGAAGCTTTCTTT